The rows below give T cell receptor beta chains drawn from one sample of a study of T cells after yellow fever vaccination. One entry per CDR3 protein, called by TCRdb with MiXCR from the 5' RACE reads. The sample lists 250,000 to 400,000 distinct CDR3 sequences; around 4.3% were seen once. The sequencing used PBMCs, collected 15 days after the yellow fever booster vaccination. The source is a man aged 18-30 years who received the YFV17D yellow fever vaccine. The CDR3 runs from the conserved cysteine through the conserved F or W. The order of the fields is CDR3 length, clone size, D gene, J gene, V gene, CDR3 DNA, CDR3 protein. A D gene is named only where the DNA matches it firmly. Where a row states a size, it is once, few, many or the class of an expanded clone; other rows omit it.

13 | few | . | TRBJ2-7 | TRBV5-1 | TGCGCCAGCGCAGGACAGAGTCTCTACGAGCAGTACTTC | CASAGQSLYEQYF
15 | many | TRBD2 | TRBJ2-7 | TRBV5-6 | TGTGCCAGCAGCTTGATTAGCGGGGGTTCCTACGAGCAGTACTTC | CASSLISGGSYEQYF
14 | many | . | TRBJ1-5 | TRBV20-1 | TGCAGTGCTAGAAACAGGGACATAGATCAGCCCCAGCATTTT | CSARNRDIDQPQHF
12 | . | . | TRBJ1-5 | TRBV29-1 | TGCAGCGTTGGGGGGGGAGGGCAGCCCCAGCATTTT | CSVGGGGQPQHF
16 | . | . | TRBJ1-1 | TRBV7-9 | TGTGCCAGCAGCTCCCGTCCGGCTGACATGAACACTGAAGCTTTCTTT | CASSSRPADMNTEAFF
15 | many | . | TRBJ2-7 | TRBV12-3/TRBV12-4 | TGTGCCAGCAGCCAAGGACAGCCCCGGGACTACGAGCAGTACTTC | CASSQGQPRDYEQYF
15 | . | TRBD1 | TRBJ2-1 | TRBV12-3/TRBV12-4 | TGTGCCAGCAGGCAGGGGACAGGGGGCTACAATGAGCAGTTCTTC | CASRQGTGGYNEQFF
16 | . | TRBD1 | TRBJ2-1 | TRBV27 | TGTGCCAGCAGTCCGCCACGGACAGGCTCCTACAATGAGCAGTTCTTC | CASSPPRTGSYNEQFF
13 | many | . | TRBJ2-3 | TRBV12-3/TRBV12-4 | TGTGCCAGCAGCTCCGGACACACAGATACGCAGTATTTT | CASSSGHTDTQYF
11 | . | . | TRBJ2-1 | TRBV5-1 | TGCGCCAGCAGATCCGACAATGAGCAGTTCTTC | CASRSDNEQFF
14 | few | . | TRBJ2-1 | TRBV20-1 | TGCAGTGCTAGACCCGCCGGCCTGTCGAATGAGCAGTTCTTC | CSARPAGLSNEQFF
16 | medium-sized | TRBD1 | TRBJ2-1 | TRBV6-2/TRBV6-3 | TGTGCCAGCAGTCCCCTCCGGGACAGGGTGGACAATGAGCAGTTCTTC | CASSPLRDRVDNEQFF
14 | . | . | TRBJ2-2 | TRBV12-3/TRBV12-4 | TGTGCCAGCAGTTGGGGGTGGAACACCGGGGAGCTGTTTTTT | CASSWGWNTGELFF
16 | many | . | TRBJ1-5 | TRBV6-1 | TGTGCCAGCAGTGAAGGAGAGTGGGGGACCCTCCAGCCCCAGCATTTT | CASSEGEWGTLQPQHF
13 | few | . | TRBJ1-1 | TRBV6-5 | TGTGCCAGCAGTTACTCGTACGAGGGCAGAGCTTTCTTT | CASSYSYEGRAFF
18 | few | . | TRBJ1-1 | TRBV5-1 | TGCGCCAGCAGCCCCTGGATGGGGAAGGGAGGGATGAACACTGAAGCTTTCTTT | CASSPWMGKGGMNTEAFF
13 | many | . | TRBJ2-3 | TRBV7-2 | TGTGCCAGCAGCTCTGGACGCATTGATACGCAGTATTTT | CASSSGRIDTQYF
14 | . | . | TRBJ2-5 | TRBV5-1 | TGCGCCAGCGGGGGAGATGGGACCCCTGGGGCCCAGTACTTC | CASGGDGTPGAQYF
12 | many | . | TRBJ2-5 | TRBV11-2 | TGTGCCAGCAGCTTCATCAGTTCGGCCCAGTACTTC | CASSFISSAQYF
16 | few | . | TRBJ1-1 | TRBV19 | TGTGCCAGTAGTATCGTGGCAGGGTACTTTAACACTGAAGCTTTCTTT | CASSIVAGYFNTEAFF
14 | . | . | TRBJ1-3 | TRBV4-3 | TGCGCCAGCAGCCAAGATGCAGGCAGAAACACCATATATTTT | CASSQDAGRNTIYF
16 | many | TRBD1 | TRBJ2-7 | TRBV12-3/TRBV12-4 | TGTGCCAGCAGTTTACCACCGACAGGGGGCTTTTACGAGCAGTACTTC | CASSLPPTGGFYEQYF
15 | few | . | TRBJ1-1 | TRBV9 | TGTGCCAGCAGCGGCAGGGTTACAACGGGCACTGAAGCTTTCTTT | CASSGRVTTGTEAFF
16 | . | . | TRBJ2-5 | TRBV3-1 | TGTGCCAGCAGCCCCCCCGCGACGAGGGGAAAAGAGACCCAGTACTTC | CASSPPATRGKETQYF
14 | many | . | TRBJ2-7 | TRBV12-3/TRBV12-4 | TGTGCCAGCAGCCGTCATGTTGGGGCCTACGAGCAGTACTTC | CASSRHVGAYEQYF
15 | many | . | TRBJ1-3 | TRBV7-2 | TGTGCCAGCAGCTTACAGGGATACTCTGGAAACACCATATATTTT | CASSLQGYSGNTIYF
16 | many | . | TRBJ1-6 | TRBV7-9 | TGTGCCAGCAGCTCAACGCTCTGGGGGAATAATTCACCCCTCCACTTT | CASSSTLWGNNSPLHF
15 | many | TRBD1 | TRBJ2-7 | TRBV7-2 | TGTGCCAGCAGCTTAGCGACAGGGAGCTCCTACGAGCAGTACTTC | CASSLATGSSYEQYF
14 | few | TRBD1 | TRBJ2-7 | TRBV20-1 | TGCAGTGCTAGAGGGGGGACAGTCTCCTACGAGCAGTACTTC | CSARGGTVSYEQYF
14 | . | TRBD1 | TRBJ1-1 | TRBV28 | TGTGCCAGCAGGGAGACAGGGGGCTTCACTGAAGCTTTCTTT | CASRETGGFTEAFF
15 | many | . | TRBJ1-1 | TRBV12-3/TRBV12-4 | TGTGCCAGCAGTCCCTCGGGGGGGTTTGACACTGAAGCTTTCTTT | CASSPSGGFDTEAFF
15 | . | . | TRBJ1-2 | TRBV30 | TGTGCCTGGAGTCCCACGGGGAGGAGTAACTATGGCTACACCTTC | CAWSPTGRSNYGYTF
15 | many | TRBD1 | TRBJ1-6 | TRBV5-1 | TGCGCCAGCAGGGAGGGGACAGGGAACAATTCACCCCTCCACTTT | CASREGTGNNSPLHF
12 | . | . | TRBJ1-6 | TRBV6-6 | TGTGCCAGCAGAGTGGTGAATTCACCCCTCCACTTT | CASRVVNSPLHF
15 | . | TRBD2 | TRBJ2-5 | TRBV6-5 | TGTGCCAGCAGTTACTTGGCGGGGGGGATAGAGACCCAGTACTTC | CASSYLAGGIETQYF
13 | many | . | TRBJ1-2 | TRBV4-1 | TGCGCCAGCAGCCAAAACGCGAACTATGGCTACACCTTC | CASSQNANYGYTF
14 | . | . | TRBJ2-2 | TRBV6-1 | TGTGCCAGCGGTGGCCTAACTAGTATCGGGGAGCTGTTTTTT | CASGGLTSIGELFF
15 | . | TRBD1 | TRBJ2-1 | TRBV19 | TGTGCCAGTTCCGGGGACAGGAATATCTACAATGAGCAGTTCTTC | CASSGDRNIYNEQFF
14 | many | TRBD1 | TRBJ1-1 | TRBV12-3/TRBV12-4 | TGTGCCAGCAGAACGGACAGGGTAAACACTGAAGCTTTCTTT | CASRTDRVNTEAFF
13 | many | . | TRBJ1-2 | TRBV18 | TGTGCCAGCTCACCAGACAGCGACTATGGCTACACCTTC | CASSPDSDYGYTF
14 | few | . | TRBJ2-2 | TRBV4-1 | TGCGCCAGCAGCCAAGGACAGCTCACCGGGGAGCTGTTTTTT | CASSQGQLTGELFF
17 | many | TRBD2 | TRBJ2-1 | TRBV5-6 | TGTGCCAGCAGCCTTCGGACTAGCGGGGGGGCCCCCAATGAGCAGTTCTTC | CASSLRTSGGAPNEQFF
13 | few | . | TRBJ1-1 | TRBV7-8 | TGTGCCAGCAGCTCCCCGGGGCTGCCTGAAGCTTTCTTT | CASSSPGLPEAFF